The 12 T cell receptor beta chains reported below all come from one sample, sequenced in a study of blood T cell repertoires in COVID-19. Repertoires were generated with immunoSEQ multiplex PCR, while TCRdb's copy carries only in-frame clones and drops some. The data contain 390,000 or so clones, approximately 90% of them seen just once; the ten biggest clones take up 0.9% to 1.1%. Sequencing was done on a sample of PBMCs or T cells enriched from blood (not recorded which). All receptors derive from a man in his late teens or twenties who had recovered from COVID-19.

The gene calls are TRBV5-1 and TRBJ2-2; 10 bases line up with TRBD2. V shed 1 base, J shed 7 bases, and the junction held 4 bases outside the gene matches. The CDR3 runs 15 residues. The germline CDR1 and CDR2 sequences are SGHRS and YFSETQ. The DNA for the CDR3 is TGCGCCAGCAGCTTGCTAGCGGGAGTTGGCGGGGAGCTGTTTTTT. This sequence encodes CASSLLAGVGGELFF.

The CDR3 sequence: CASSQNPVGTSGAEQYF. Here the CDR3 DNA reads TGCGCCAGCAGCCAGAATCCAGTAGGGACTAGCGGGGCCGAGCAGTACTTC. The V gene is TRBV4-1, the J gene TRBJ2-7; 13 nucleotides line up with TRBD2. The CDR3 is 17 amino acids. CDR1 is MGHRA and CDR2 is YSYEKL in the germline V gene. V dropped 3 bases and J dropped 6; count of bases not matched to a gene: 11.

This clone was counted between two and nine times. V is TRBV6-5 and J is TRBJ1-5; D unclear. Germline loops: CDR1 MNHEY, CDR2 SVGAGI. Trimming shortened V by 0 bases and J by 2 bases, and 5 bases separated the two germline ends. The CDR3 sequence is 14 residues long. CDR3 DNA: TGTGCCAGCAGTTACTCTGGAGGCAATCAGCCCCAGCATTTT. It specifies CASSYSGGNQPQHF.

The chain recombines TRBV19 with TRBJ1-5, with a tentative D call TRBD1 (5 bases). Germline CDR1 reads LNHDA; CDR2 reads SQIVND (reference sequence). The CDR3 loop spans 17 amino acids. Between the trimmed V and J ends, which lost 3 bases and 2 bases, there was a span of 17 bases. Here the CDR3 reads CASSIRIGGDGNQPQHF. As DNA, the CDR3 is TGTGCCAGTAGTATTCGCATCGGGGGGGACGGCAATCAGCCCCAGCATTTT. Variable domain in full (rest from reference TRBV19 and TRBJ1-5): DGGITQSPKYLFRKEGQNVTLSCEQNLNHDAMYWYRQDPGQGLRLIYYSQIVNDFQKGDIAEGYSVSREKKESFPLTVTSAQKNPTAFYLCASSIRIGGDGNQPQHFGDGTRLSIL.

This clone was found once. The chain employs TRBV30 and TRBJ1-6; D call uncertain. Germline V gives CDR1 GTSNPN, CDR2 SVGIG (reference sequence). This CDR3 spans 14 amino acids. The ends were cut back, 5 bases at V and 9 bases at J, with 17 bases in the middle. CDR3 sequence reads: CAWGPGFEGSPLHF. The DNA for the CDR3 is TGTGCCTGGGGACCCGGATTTGAGGGTTCACCCCTCCACTTT.

The chain carries TRBV30 and TRBJ2-7; 13 nucleotides align to TRBD2. CDR3 length: 14 residues. The ends lost 2 bases at V and 7 bases at J; junction bases unmatched: 5. CDR1 GTSNPN and CDR2 SVGIG come from the germline V gene (reference sequence). CDR3 sequence: CAWSPGLAGAEQYF. As DNA, the CDR3 is TGTGCCTGGAGTCCCGGACTAGCGGGGGCTGAGCAGTACTTC. The full variable domain, its missing parts supplied by reference TRBV30 and TRBJ2-7, is SQTIHQWPATLVQPVGSPLSLECTVEGTSNPNLYWYRQAAGRGLQLLFYSVGIGQISSEVPQNLSASRPQDRQFILSSKKLLLSDSGFYLCAWSPGLAGAEQYFGPGTRLTVT.

The chain recombines TRBV13 with TRBJ1-2, with D perhaps TRBD1 (5 bases). Per the germline V gene, CDR1 is PRHDT and CDR2 is FYEKMQ (reference sequence). V was trimmed by 0 bases and J by 4 bases, leaving 9 bases between them. The CDR3 extends over 14 amino acids. This CDR3 reads CASSLGRVGYGYTF. The CDR3 region has the DNA TGTGCCAGCAGCTTAGGCAGGGTGGGCTATGGCTACACCTTC.

This chain connects TRBV7-9 to TRBJ1-1; D ambiguous. The CDR3 is made up of 16 amino acids. Germline V gene lookup returns CDR1 SEHNR and CDR2 FQNEAQ (reference sequence). The ends were cut back, 1 base at V and 5 bases at J, with 17 bases in the middle. The CDR3 loop is CASSLVPGVSGTEAFF. DNA for the CDR3: TGTGCCAGCAGCTTAGTTCCCGGGGTCTCGGGGACTGAAGCTTTCTTT.

There are a few counts of this clone. This sequence joins TRBV5-1 and TRBJ1-6; 10 positions match TRBD1. After removal of 0 bases from V and 6 bases from J, the junction contained 6 bases not matched to a gene. Germline CDR1 SGHRS, CDR2 YFSETQ. The CDR3 is made up of 17 amino acids. This CDR3 is CASSLGDRGVGNSPLHF. CDR3 nucleotide sequence: TGCGCCAGCAGCTTGGGGGACAGGGGTGTAGGTAATTCACCCCTCCACTTT. Complete variable domain (other parts from reference TRBV5-1 and TRBJ1-6): KAGVTQTPRYLIKTRGQQVTLSCSPISGHRSVSWYQQTPGQGLQFLFEYFSETQRNKGNFPGRFSGRQFSNSRSEMNVSTLELGDSALYLCASSLGDRGVGNSPLHFGNGTRLTVT.

This rearrangement joins TRBV7-9 to TRBJ1-4; D unresolved. CDR3 length: 15 amino acids. Trimming left V 7 bases short and J 0 bases short, with 12 bases between. CDR1 and CDR2 (germline): SEHNR, FQNEAQ (reference sequence). DNA of the CDR3: TGTGCCAGCACCAAACCCGGGACAACTAATGAAAAACTGTTTTTT. Its translation is CASTKPGTTNEKLFF. Using reference TRBV7-9 and TRBJ1-4 for the parts outside the CDR3, the full variable domain is DTGVSQNPRHKITKRGQNVTFRCDPISEHNRLYWYRQTLGQGPEFLTYFQNEAQLEKSRLLSDRFSAERPKGSFSTLEIQRTEQGDSAMYLCASTKPGTTNEKLFFGSGTQLSVL.

V and J are TRBV6-5 and TRBJ2-1, with TRBD2 identical over 9 bases. J lost 5 bases, V lost 6 bases, and 8 bases had no gene match. This CDR3 has 15 residues. Germline V gene data show CDR1 as MNHEY and CDR2 as SVGAGI. Here the CDR3 DNA reads TGTGCCAGCAGGAAAAAGCGGGGGGTAGACAATGAGCAGTTCTTC. Translating gives CASRKKRGVDNEQFF.

V usage is TRBV3-1 (or the pseudogene TRBV3-2) and J usage is TRBJ2-1, with D uncertain. V was trimmed by 0 bases and J by 3 bases, leaving 3 bases between them. Germline V lookup: CDR1 LGHDT, CDR2 YNNKEL (reference sequence). The CDR3 has 13 residues. The CDR3 protein is CASSQDGYNEQFF. The CDR3 DNA reads TGTGCCAGCAGCCAAGACGGCTACAATGAGCAGTTCTTC.